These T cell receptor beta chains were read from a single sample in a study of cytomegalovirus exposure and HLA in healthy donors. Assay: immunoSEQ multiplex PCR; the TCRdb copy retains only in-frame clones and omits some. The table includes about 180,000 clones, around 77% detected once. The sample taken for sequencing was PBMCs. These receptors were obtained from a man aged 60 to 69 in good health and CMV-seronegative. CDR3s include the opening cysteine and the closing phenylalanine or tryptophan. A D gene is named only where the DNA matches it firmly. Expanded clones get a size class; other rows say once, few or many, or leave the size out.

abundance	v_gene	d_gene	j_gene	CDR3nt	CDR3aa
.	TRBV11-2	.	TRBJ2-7	TGTGCCAGCAGCCTAGGTGGCTTACGAGCAATGGGCCGAGGGTGGCACTTC	CASSLGGLRAMGRGWHF
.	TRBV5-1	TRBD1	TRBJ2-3	TGCGCCAGCAGCTTGCCGAACGGGACAGTCCGCACAGATACGCAGTATTTT	CASSLPNGTVRTDTQYF
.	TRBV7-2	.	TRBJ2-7	TGTGCCAGCAGCTTAAGCCCGGGGGGCAGGCGGGAGCAGTACTTC	CASSLSPGGRREQYF
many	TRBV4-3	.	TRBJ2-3	TGCGCCAGCAGCCAAGATTCCGACGGGGTAGCCCCAGATACGCAGTATTTT	CASSQDSDGVAPDTQYF
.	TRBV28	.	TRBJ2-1	TGTGCCAGCAGTTTATTAGCGGACACCTACAATGAGCAGTTCTTC	CASSLLADTYNEQFF
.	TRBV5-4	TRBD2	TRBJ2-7	TGTGCCAGCAGCCGGAATCTAGCGGGAGGGATAGAGCAGTACTTC	CASSRNLAGGIEQYF
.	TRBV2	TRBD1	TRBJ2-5	TGTGCCAGCAGTGGGGGGACAGGGTATGAGGAGACCCAGTACTTC	CASSGGTGYEETQYF
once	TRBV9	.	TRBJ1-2	TGTGCCAGCAGCGCAACCCTGACAGGTGGAGATGGCTACACCTTC	CASSATLTGGDGYTF
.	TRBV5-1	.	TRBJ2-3	TGCGCCAGCAGCTTGGGGACATTCCAAGATACGCAGTATTTT	CASSLGTFQDTQYF
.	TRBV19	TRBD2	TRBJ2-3	TGTGCCAGTAATACTGCGGGGGGGCGGGGTACGCAGTATTTT	CASNTAGGRGTQYF
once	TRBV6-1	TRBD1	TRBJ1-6	TGTGCCACCACGGGACAGACTAATTCACCCCTCCACTTT	CATTGQTNSPLHF
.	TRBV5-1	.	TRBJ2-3	TGCGCCAGCAGCGCTAGGTTACTCACAGATACGCAGTATTTT	CASSARLLTDTQYF
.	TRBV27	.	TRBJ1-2	TGTGCCAGCAGTTTAATAGACAGTAACTATGGCTACACCTTC	CASSLIDSNYGYTF
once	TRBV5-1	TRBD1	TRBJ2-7	TGCGCCAGCAGCTTGCGGGACAGGGGTTTCTACGAGCAGTACTTC	CASSLRDRGFYEQYF
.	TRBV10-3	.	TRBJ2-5	TGTGCCATCAGTGACGGGTACCAAGAGACCCAGTACTTC	CAISDGYQETQYF
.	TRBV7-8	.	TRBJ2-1	TGTGCCAGCAGCTCCGGGACTACAAACAGGGACAATGAGCAGTTCTTC	CASSSGTTNRDNEQFF
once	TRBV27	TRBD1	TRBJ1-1	TGTGCCAGCAGTCTCTCGGGAACAGGGGGCTGGACTGAAGCTTTCTTT	CASSLSGTGGWTEAFF
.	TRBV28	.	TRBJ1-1	TGTGCCAGCAGGTCTCCCGCTGAAGCTTTCTTT	CASRSPAEAFF
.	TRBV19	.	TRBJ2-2	TGTGCCAGTAGTATTAGATTCCGAAACACCGGGGAGCTGTTTTTT	CASSIRFRNTGELFF
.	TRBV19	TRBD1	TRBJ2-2	TGTGCCAGTAGTAACCGACAGGGGCGAACCGGGGAGCTGTTTTTT	CASSNRQGRTGELFF
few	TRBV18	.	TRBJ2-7	TGTGCCAGCTCACCAACAGACTCCTACGAGCAGTACTTC	CASSPTDSYEQYF
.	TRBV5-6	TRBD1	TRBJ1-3	TGTGCCAGCAGGGGGACAGGGCAAGGAAACACCATATATTTT	CASRGTGQGNTIYF